The rows below give T cell receptor beta chains drawn from one sample of a study of T cell responses to AZD1222 COVID-19 vaccine. TCRdb's copy holds only in-frame clones and misses some; the assay was immunoSEQ multiplex PCR. The data hold 140,000 or so clones, with just over 90% observed a single time. The specimen was peripheral blood, collected 28 days after the second AZD1222 dose. These receptors came from an adult who received the AZD1222 COVID-19 vaccine. CDR3s include the opening cysteine and the closing phenylalanine or tryptophan. The order of the fields is D gene, J gene, V gene, CDR3 protein, CDR3 DNA. The D gene is left open where the match is weak.

D gene: NA
J gene: TRBJ2-7
V gene: TRBV19
CDR3 protein: CASSRGTLGPYEQYF
CDR3 DNA: TGTGCCAGTAGCCGGGGCACCTTAGGCCCCTACGAGCAGTACTTC

D gene: TRBD1
J gene: TRBJ2-1
V gene: TRBV5-6
CDR3 protein: CASSTTGGVYNEQFF
CDR3 DNA: TGTGCCAGCAGTACCACAGGGGGTGTCTACAATGAGCAGTTCTTC

D gene: NA
J gene: TRBJ1-2
V gene: TRBV6-5
CDR3 protein: CASSLDPAGYGYTF
CDR3 DNA: TGTGCCAGCAGCCTGGATCCGGCGGGCTATGGCTACACCTTC

D gene: NA
J gene: TRBJ2-1
V gene: TRBV9
CDR3 protein: CASSAGIPSNEQFF
CDR3 DNA: TGTGCCAGCAGCGCCGGGATACCGTCCAATGAGCAGTTCTTC

D gene: TRBD2
J gene: TRBJ2-1
V gene: TRBV10-3
CDR3 protein: CAISDPGSSGYNEQFF
CDR3 DNA: TGTGCCATCAGTGACCCCGGGTCTAGCGGATACAATGAGCAGTTCTTC

D gene: NA
J gene: TRBJ1-2
V gene: TRBV20-1
CDR3 protein: CSASVQTYGYTF
CDR3 DNA: TGCAGTGCTAGTGTACAGACCTATGGCTACACCTTC

D gene: TRBD1
J gene: TRBJ1-3
V gene: TRBV7-9
CDR3 protein: CASSLGQGARVNTIYF
CDR3 DNA: TGTGCCAGCAGCCTCGGACAGGGAGCGCGTGTAAACACCATATATTTT

D gene: NA
J gene: TRBJ2-1
V gene: TRBV18
CDR3 protein: CASSLERRGVYEQFF
CDR3 DNA: TGTGCCAGCTCACTGGAGAGACGTGGCGTCTATGAGCAGTTCTTC

D gene: TRBD1
J gene: TRBJ1-1
V gene: TRBV18
CDR3 protein: CASSPYKMQGEMSTEAFF
CDR3 DNA: TGTGCCAGCTCACCATATAAGATGCAGGGGGAGATGAGCACTGAAGCTTTCTTT

D gene: NA
J gene: TRBJ1-1
V gene: TRBV7-9
CDR3 protein: CASSSAGVAFF
CDR3 DNA: TGTGCCAGCAGCTCCGCCGGGGTAGCTTTCTTT